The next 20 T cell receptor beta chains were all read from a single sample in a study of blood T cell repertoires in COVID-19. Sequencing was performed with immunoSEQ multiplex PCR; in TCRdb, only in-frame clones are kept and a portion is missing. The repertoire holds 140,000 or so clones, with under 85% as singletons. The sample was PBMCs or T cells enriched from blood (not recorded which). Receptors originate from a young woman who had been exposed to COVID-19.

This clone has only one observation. The CDR3 nucleotides are TGTGCCAGCAGGGAACTAGCGGAGCGCCCCTACGAGCAGTACTTC. Translated, it gives CASRELAERPYEQYF. This chain links TRBV2 with TRBJ2-7; 8 nucleotides agree with TRBD2. The CDR3 totals 15 residues. The V segment lost 6 bases and the J segment 2 bases; nucleotides outside the gene matches: 9. The germline V gene encodes CDR1 SNHLY and CDR2 FYNNEI.

CDR3 DNA sequence: TGTGCCAGCAGTCCAGGGACAGCTGAAGCTTTCTTT. Translated, it gives CASSPGTAEAFF. The chain has TRBV27 and TRBJ1-1, with TRBD1 identical over 7 bases. The ends lost 5 bases at V and 6 bases at J; junction bases unmatched: 3. The CDR3 runs to 12 residues. Germline V gives CDR1 MNHEY, CDR2 SMNVEV (reference sequence).

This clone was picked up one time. DNA for the CDR3: TGTGCCAGCTCACCAAAAGATCGACAGGTGGGATACTATGGCTACACCTTC. Translating it yields CASSPKDRQVGYYGYTF. This chain connects TRBV18 to TRBJ1-2, with a possible D match to TRBD1 (6 bases). V lost 2 bases and J 3 bases, leaving 19 bases between the germline ends. From germline, CDR1 is KGHSH and CDR2 LQKENI. This CDR3 spans 17 amino acids.

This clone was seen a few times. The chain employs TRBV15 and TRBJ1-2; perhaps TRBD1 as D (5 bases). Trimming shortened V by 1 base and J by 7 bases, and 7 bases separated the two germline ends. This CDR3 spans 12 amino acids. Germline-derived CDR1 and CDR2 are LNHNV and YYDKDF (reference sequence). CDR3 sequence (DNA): TGTGCCACCAGCAGAGCAGGGATTGGCTACACCTTC. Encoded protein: CATSRAGIGYTF. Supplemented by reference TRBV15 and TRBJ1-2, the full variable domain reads DAMVIQNPRYQVTQFGKPVTLSCSQTLNHNVMYWYQQKSSQAPKLLFHYYDKDFNNEADTPDNFQSRRPNTSFCFLDIRSPGLGDTAMYLCATSRAGIGYTFGSGTRLTVV.

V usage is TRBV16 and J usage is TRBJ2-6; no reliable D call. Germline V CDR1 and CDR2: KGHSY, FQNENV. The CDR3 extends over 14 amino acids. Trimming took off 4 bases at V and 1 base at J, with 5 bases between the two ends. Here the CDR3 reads CASSPESGANVLTF. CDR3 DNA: TGTGCCAGCAGCCCGGAGTCTGGGGCCAACGTCCTGACTTTC.

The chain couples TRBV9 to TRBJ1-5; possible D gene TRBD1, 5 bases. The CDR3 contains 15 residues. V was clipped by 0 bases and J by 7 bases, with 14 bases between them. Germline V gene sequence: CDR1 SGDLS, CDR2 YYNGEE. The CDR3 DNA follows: TGTGCCAGCAGCGTAGACGCGGGGCTGCACCAGCCCCAGCATTTT. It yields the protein CASSVDAGLHQPQHF.

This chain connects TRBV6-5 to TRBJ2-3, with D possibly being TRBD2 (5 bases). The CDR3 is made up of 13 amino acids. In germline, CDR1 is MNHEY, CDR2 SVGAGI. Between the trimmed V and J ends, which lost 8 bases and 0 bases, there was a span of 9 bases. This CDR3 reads CASRGLSTDTQYF. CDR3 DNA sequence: TGTGCCAGCCGGGGATTAAGCACAGATACGCAGTATTTT.

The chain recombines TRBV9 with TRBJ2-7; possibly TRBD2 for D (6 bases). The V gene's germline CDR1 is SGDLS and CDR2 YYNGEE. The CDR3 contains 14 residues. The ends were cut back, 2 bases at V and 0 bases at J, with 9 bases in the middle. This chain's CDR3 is CASSVGDFSYEQYF. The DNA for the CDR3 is TGTGCCAGCAGCGTGGGGGACTTCTCCTACGAGCAGTACTTC.

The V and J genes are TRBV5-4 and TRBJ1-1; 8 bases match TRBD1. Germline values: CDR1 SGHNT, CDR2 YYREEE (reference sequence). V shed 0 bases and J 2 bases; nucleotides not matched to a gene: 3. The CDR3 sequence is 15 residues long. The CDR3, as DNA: TGTGCCAGCAGCTTGGAAGGGACAGGTAACACTGAAGCTTTCTTT. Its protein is CASSLEGTGNTEAFF. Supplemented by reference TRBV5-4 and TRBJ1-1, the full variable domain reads ETGVTQSPTHLIKTRGQQVTLRCSSQSGHNTVSWYQQALGQGPQFIFQYYREEENGRGNFPPRFSGLQFPNYSSELNVNALELDDSALYLCASSLEGTGNTEAFFGQGTRLTVV.

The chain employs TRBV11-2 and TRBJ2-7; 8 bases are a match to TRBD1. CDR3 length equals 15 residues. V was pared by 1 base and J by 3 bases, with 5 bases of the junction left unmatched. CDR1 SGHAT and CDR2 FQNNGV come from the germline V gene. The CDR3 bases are TGTGCCAGCAGCTTAGGGACAGGGTATATCTACGAGCAGTACTTC. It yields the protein CASSLGTGYIYEQYF.

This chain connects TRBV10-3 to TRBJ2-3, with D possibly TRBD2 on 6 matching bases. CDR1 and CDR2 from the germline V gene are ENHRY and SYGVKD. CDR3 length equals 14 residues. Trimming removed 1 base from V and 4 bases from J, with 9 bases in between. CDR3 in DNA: TGTGCCATCAGTGAGTTCACTAGCCCAGATACGCAGTATTTT. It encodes CAISEFTSPDTQYF.

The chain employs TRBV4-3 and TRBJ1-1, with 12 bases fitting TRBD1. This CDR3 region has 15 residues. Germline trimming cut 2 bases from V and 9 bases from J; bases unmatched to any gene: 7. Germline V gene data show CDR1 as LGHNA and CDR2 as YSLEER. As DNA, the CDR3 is TGCGCCAGCAGCCAAACCGGGACAGGGGGCGGGAAAGCTTTCTTT. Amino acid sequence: CASSQTGTGGGKAFF.

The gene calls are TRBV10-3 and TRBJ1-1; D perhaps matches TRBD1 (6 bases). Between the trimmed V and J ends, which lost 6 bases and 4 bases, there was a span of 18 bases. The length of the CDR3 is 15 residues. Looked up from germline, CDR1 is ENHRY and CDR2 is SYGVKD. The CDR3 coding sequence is TGTGCCATCAGCGCGGGGGGCCGGGGGGCCACTGAAGCTTTCTTT. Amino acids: CAISAGGRGATEAFF.

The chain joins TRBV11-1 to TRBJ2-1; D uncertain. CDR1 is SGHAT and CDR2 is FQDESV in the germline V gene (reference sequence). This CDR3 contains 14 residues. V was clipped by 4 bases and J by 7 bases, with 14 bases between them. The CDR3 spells CASSSRLERNEQFF. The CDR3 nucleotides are TGTGCCAGCAGCTCCAGACTGGAGAGAAATGAGCAGTTCTTC.

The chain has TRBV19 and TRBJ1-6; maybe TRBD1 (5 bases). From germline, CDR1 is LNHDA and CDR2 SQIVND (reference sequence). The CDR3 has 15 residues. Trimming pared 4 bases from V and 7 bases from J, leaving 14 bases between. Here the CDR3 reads CASSTTWGGNSPLHF. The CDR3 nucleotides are TGTGCCAGTAGTACAACTTGGGGGGGGAATTCACCCCTCCACTTT.

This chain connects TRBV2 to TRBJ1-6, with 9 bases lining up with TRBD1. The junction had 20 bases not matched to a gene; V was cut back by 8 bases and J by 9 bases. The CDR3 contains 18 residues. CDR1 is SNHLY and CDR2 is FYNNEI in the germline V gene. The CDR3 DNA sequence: TGTGCCAGCTTATTCCAAGTCACAGGGGGCGCGTTGAGTTCACCCCTCCACTTT. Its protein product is CASLFQVTGGALSSPLHF.

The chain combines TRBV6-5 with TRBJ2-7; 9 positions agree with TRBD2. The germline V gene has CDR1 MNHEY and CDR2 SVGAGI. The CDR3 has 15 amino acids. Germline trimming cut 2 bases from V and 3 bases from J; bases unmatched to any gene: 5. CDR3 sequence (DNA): TGTGCCAGCAGTTACAGGGGTAGCGGGAGCTACGAGCAGTACTTC. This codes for CASSYRGSGSYEQYF.

The CDR3 loop reads CASSSGRSRDEQYF. CDR3 DNA sequence: TGCGCCAGCAGTTCCGGGAGGAGTAGAGACGAGCAGTACTTC. This chain joins TRBV4-3 and TRBJ2-7; 7 bases fit TRBD2. V dropped 6 bases and J dropped 5; count of bases not matched to a gene: 10. Germline values: CDR1 LGHNA, CDR2 YSLEER. This CDR3 comprises 14 residues.

CDR3 DNA sequence: TGCGCCAGCAGTTTGAGCCCGGGACTAGCTTCCGGAGAGACCCAGTACTTC. Protein product: CASSLSPGLASGETQYF. The J gene is TRBJ2-5, the V gene TRBV5-1; the match to TRBD2 covers 9 bases. V shed 5 bases, J shed 4 bases, and the junction held 15 bases outside the gene matches. CDR1 is SGHRS, CDR2 YFSETQ, per germline. The CDR3 spans 17 residues.

Here the CDR3 reads CASSQVKGGQLFF. CDR3 coding DNA: TGCGCCAGCAGCCAAGTAAAGGGGGGGCAACTGTTTTTT. The rearrangement links TRBV4-3 to TRBJ1-4, with D possibly TRBD1 on 6 matching bases. The CDR3 runs 13 residues. In germline, CDR1 is LGHNA, CDR2 YSLEER. Trimming removed 1 base from V and 12 bases from J, with 12 bases in between.